This T cell receptor beta chain was recorded in a study of glioma-infiltrating T cells after dendritic cell vaccination. The study, taken as a whole, reports: Only a small number of patients had complete blood and tumor samples.

This clone was recorded only once. Antigen: not known. The CDR3 totals 15 residues. Deletions cut 3 bases from V and 8 bases from J, with 18 bases between. The germline CDR1 and CDR2 sequences are SGDLS and YYNGEE. The method was immunoSEQ multiplex PCR; TCRdb's version includes in-frame clones alone and lacks a portion of them. The repertoire includes under 70,000 clones, approximately 85% of them detected once, and 9% to 10% sits in the top ten. Patients had residual fresh-frozen tumor tissue and more than two years of survival data. The sequence derives from a human donor with glioblastoma. Specimen: blood, collected before dendritic cell vaccination. The chain couples TRBV9 to TRBJ2-1, with D tentatively TRBD1 (8 bases). Written as DNA, the CDR3 is TGTGCCAGCAGCGCCTCATGGACAGGGAGGGATGAGCAGTTCTTC. Its protein product is CASSASWTGRDEQFF.